This T cell receptor (beta chain) was documented in a study of T cell repertoires in cytomegalovirus infection. Study as a whole: Shared public TCR beta signatures pointed to both CMV infection and a matching HLA type.

Study findings and constraints: In two of eight donors, the top clonotype was HLA-C-restricted CMV-specific. The study identified carriers of CMV plus the relevant HLA from cumulative public TCR beta family frequency.

TCRdb processed the reads anew with MiXCR; each CDR3 protein has one entry. The repertoire holds 200,000 to 300,000 distinct CDR3 sequences, with around 13% as singletons. This CDR3 contains 14 residues. Trimming cost V 2 bases and J 7 bases; bases outside gene matches: 5. A few counts support this clonotype. Its antigen is undetermined. V gene TRBV12-3 or TRBV12-4 combines with J gene TRBJ1-5; 7 bases match TRBD1. The clonotype was recovered from a human donor in good health (CMV status not recorded). Some clones in this sample may be carry-over from other donors' samples. Sequences were obtained from PBMCs. DNA of the CDR3: TGTGCCAGCAGTTTAACAGGGGAAAGACAGCCCCAGCATTTT. As protein: CASSLTGERQPQHF.